The T cell receptor beta chain under discussion was sequenced for a study of tumor-infiltrating lymphocytes in localized non-small cell lung cancer. Study-wide context: The cohort mixed smokers and never-smokers, several histologies, and some post-neoadjuvant-chemotherapy samples.

Sequencing used immunoSEQ multiplex PCR; TCRdb keeps in-frame clones, though not all of them. Of 15,000 to 20,000 clones listed, roughly four fifths were seen once; the top ten hold around 6%. Study results and limitations: TCRbeta sequencing showed higher T cell infiltration in tumors than uninvolved lung. T-cell fraction did not differ between immunotypes IM1 and IM2.

A note on this clone: Its antigen is not identified.

Germline CDR1 reads SGHDT; CDR2 reads YYEEEE. The CDR3 is made up of 13 amino acids. V shed 0 bases and J shed 7 bases, with 10 bases lying between them. The sequencing input was lung tumor tissue. The TCR comes from a human donor with non-small cell lung cancer. The chain employs TRBV5-6 and TRBJ1-2; the D is unclear. CDR3 region: CASSLGGMSGYTF. CDR3 in DNA: TGTGCCAGCAGCTTGGGGGGAATGAGTGGCTACACCTTC.